This TCR beta chain was observed in a study of cytomegalovirus exposure and HLA in healthy donors. Of note for this clone: The target antigen is unknown.

CDR3 length: 14 amino acids. CDR1 LNHDA and CDR2 SQIVND come from the germline V gene (reference sequence). After removal of 7 bases from V and 8 bases from J, the junction contained 12 bases not matched to a gene. It was with 60 Vbeta and 13 Jbeta primers that the PCR ran. The assay was immunoSEQ multiplex PCR, and TCRdb's table has in-frame clones only and misses some. The table includes around 150,000 clones, around 68% detected once. Study observations and caveats: The study recorded 150 to 200 TCR beta chains that were cytomegalovirus-associated.

Sequencing was carried out using PBMCs. The chain links TRBV19 to TRBJ1-1, with 8 bases lining up with TRBD1. This receptor was taken from a man between 50 and 59 years old in good health and CMV-seronegative. The CDR3 coding sequence is TGTGCCAGTAACTCCGTCCAGGGGGCTGCCGAAGCTTTCTTT. Encoded protein: CASNSVQGAAEAFF. Variable domain in full (rest from reference TRBV19 and TRBJ1-1): DGGITQSPKYLFRKEGQNVTLSCEQNLNHDAMYWYRQDPGQGLRLIYYSQIVNDFQKGDIAEGYSVSREKKESFPLTVTSAQKNPTAFYLCASNSVQGAAEAFFGQGTRLTVV.